What follows describes a single TCR beta chain. What antigen it recognizes has not been identified. Base qualities are not at hand, and no much larger clone is one base apart. The cohort consisted of approximately 670 healthy bone marrow donors. At the time of sampling, all cohort members were nominally healthy, though unrecorded immune exposures were likely present. The donor tested CMV seropositive, placing the donor among the roughly 300 seropositive members of the cohort. A peripheral blood sample was provided by each donor, and peripheral blood mononuclear cells were used for TCR beta sequencing. Genomic DNA was extracted from the blood cell samples with the Qiagen DNeasy Blood Extraction Kit. This sample was taken from a study of cytomegalovirus exposure and HLA in healthy donors (dated by TCRdb to 2015 to 2018). About the full investigation: An earlier analysis of roughly 630 of the donors reported roughly 270 Gb of sequence data and some 100 million unique TCR beta sequences from some 180 million T cells. An early release that covered roughly 600 HLA-typed donors contained about 300 gigabases of sequencing data and around 80 million unique TCR sequences. Among the approximately 400 genotyped donors, about 85% belonged to the genetic ancestry cluster associated with self-reported Caucasian donors. The study was designed to test whether signatures of past pathogen exposure could be identified by cataloging public T cell receptors. The study profiled the T cell repertoires of 500 to 800 subjects by immunosequencing and related them to cytomegalovirus serostatus. Besides the first cohort of around 670 subjects, a separate validation cohort made up of over 100 different subjects was used. The study combined high-throughput TCR immunosequencing, statistical association of individual TCRs with disease status, and machine learning to predict cytomegalovirus infection status. To study patterns of TCR occurrence, a later analysis re-analyzed previously published TCR beta repertoires from 700 or so donors and added high-resolution HLA genotyping. Rather than using new phenotypic data, the later analysis identified candidate immune exposures from TCR beta sequences and from how often those sequences occurred across donors. In an earlier analysis of 500 to 650 of the donors, high-throughput TCR beta sequencing was used to judge whether each TCR beta V gene segment behaved as functional or pseudogenic. Donor age, sex, ethnicity and CMV serostatus were compiled alongside the repertoire data. In a later genetic analysis, genome-wide SNP genotypes for about three fifths of the roughly 670 donors were used, and that subset was treated as a discovery cohort. All discovery cohort repertoires had been generated on a single sequencing platform. HLA typing covered class I and class II loci at four-digit resolution. The number of typed donors differed by locus: about 629-630 for A, B, C, DRB1 and DQB1; 522 for DQA1; some 610 for DPA1; and roughly 490 for DPB1. Roughly 5 DR-DQ haplotypes were handled as single units for association and clustering, since linkage in the cohort was strong. Across around 400 genotyped donors of the cohort, an average of about 200,000 unique TCR beta nucleotide sequences per donor were sequenced, and around 20% of those sequences were non-productive. Overall study outcomes, separate from this receptor: When HLA alleles, especially DR and DQ, strongly co-occurred, attributing TCR associations to individual alleles was difficult. It was suggested by the authors that the approach could potentially be generalized to other disease states and immunological phenotypes. In an earlier analysis of several hundred of the donors, most TCR beta V segments were observed in productive rearrangements about 87% or about 30% of the time, broadly matching IMGT annotations. Because some donors lacked HLA typing at each locus, the association tests relied only on the typed subset. A later genetic analysis associated a missense DCLRE1C variant with V-gene and J-gene trimming of TCR beta chains, and an independent cohort replicated the association. Roughly uniform sequencing depth across donors was assumed in presence/absence analyses, although this assumption may not hold. In a later analysis, some 17,000 TCR beta sequences were associated with specific HLA alleles at a false discovery rate of 0.05. Some IMGT-functional V segments, including TRBV6-2 and TRBV6-3, could not be told apart with the 87-base-pair reads, so those segments were excluded. Compared with the roughly 670-donor mean, donors in an Asian-associated ancestry cluster had fewer N-insertions in productive TCRs, according to a later genetic analysis. In a later analysis, TCR association rates were found to vary across HLA loci, with the most associated TCRs seen for DRB1 alleles and the fewest for HLA-C alleles. The study listed 164 TCR beta chains as associated with cytomegalovirus. A further reported finding was that TCR beta sequences accurately predicted the HLA-A and HLA-B alleles for most subjects in the first cohort. Compared with equally common non-associated chains, HLA-associated TCR beta chains in a later analysis were more clonally expanded and had lower generation probabilities. Linkage disequilibrium might explain the correlated functional status among segregating V segments, but an unknown experimental factor could not be ruled out. The only immune exposure information available for the cohort was CMV serostatus. The classifier was reported to diagnose cytomegalovirus status with high specificity and sensitivity in both the original cohort and the validation cohort. A group of highly shared sequence variants was considered likely to be a technical artifact of the sequencing pipeline. Three of the identified cytomegalovirus-associated TCR beta chains were confirmed in vitro to be specific for cytomegalovirus antigens. In a later analysis, several top co-occurrence clusters were reported to appear linked to parvovirus B19, influenza, CMV and Epstein-Barr virus. In this cohort, only TCR beta chains were sequenced, and detectable features were limited by the absence of alpha or paired-chain data. While some public TCRs were present in many individuals, most TCR sequences turned up only very rarely across donors. Fewer than 20 rarely observed V segments, including chromosome 9 orphons, were excluded from the earlier analysis of approximately 500 of the donors because counts were too low. In a later analysis, most CMV-associated TCR beta chains were found to appear HLA-restricted, with HLA associations seemingly driven largely by CMV exposure.

Trimming costs V 3 bases and J 4 bases, and their ends lie 18 bases apart. CDR1 MDHEN and CDR2 SYDVKM are derived from the germline V gene. From its cysteine to its phenylalanine, the CDR3 spans 17 amino acids. Just the 51-base CDR3 DNA is kept, in frame starting at base 1. Library creation used the immunoSEQ multiplex PCR assay. For the multiplex PCR, a mixture combining 60 forward primers for TCR Vbeta segments and 13 reverse primers for TCR Jbeta segments was used. A multiplex PCR assay on genomic DNA amplified the CDR3 region of rearranged TCR beta genes. Amplified TCR beta libraries were sequenced as 87-base-pair reads on the Illumina HiSeq System. The authors' analysis ran thus. A later analysis counted around 72 million unique TCR beta chains across the 650 to 700 repertoires, and around 9.9 million of these chains were shared by at least two donors. A nearest-neighbor algorithm error-corrected the raw reads and collapsed the reads into unique sequences, merging closely related sequences to remove PCR and sequencing errors. Alignment of CDR3 sequences to IMGT reference sequences was used to assign V, D and J gene segments. Each retained sequence needed at least a six-nucleotide match to both a V gene segment and a J gene segment. Rearrangements were called productive when the CDR3 lacked stop codons and stayed in frame with V and J; all others were non-productive. Following IMGT convention, CDR3 was defined as the stretch from the second conserved V-encoded cysteine up to the conserved J-encoded phenylalanine. In an earlier analysis of some 550 of the donors, sequences lacking an unambiguous match to a single V gene segment were excluded. An earlier analysis of roughly 590 of the donors called V segments functional above 56.7% productive rearrangements and segregating when the between-donor standard deviation exceeded 5%. A statistical classification framework was built for diagnosing cytomegalovirus status from the catalog of TCR beta chain sequences. A later analysis assigned V and J genes by comparing TCR nucleotide sequences with IMGT/GENE-DB human TR gene sequences. Using the TCRdist pipeline, a later analysis assigned CDR3 sequences along with most-parsimonious VDJ recombination scenarios. A later analysis defined each TCR beta chain by its CDR3 amino acid sequence plus V-gene family, and excluded reads lacking a unique V-gene family. In a later analysis, around 650 highly shared, low-generation-probability nucleotide sequences were removed to address suspected cross-contamination and a sequencing artifact. In a later analysis, a clonal expansion index was calculated for each public chain from normalized within-repertoire ranks of inferred template counts. In a later analysis, generation probabilities were computed with a VDJ recombination model fitted to out-of-frame rearrangements, and the resulting probabilities were checked against IGoR. In a later analysis, hypergeometric tests were used to score TCR-TCR, TCR-HLA and TCR-CMV co-occurrence, with a repertoire-size bias correction applied to TCR pairs. A later analysis estimated false discovery rates by permuting HLA or CMV assignments 20 times. In a later analysis, co-occurring TCRs were grouped with DBSCAN, and TCRdist sequence similarity was added when clustering was performed within HLA-allele-positive subsets. Repertoires with fewer than 30,000 or more than 120,000 public chains were left out of co-occurrence clustering, as were four to six repertoires with anomalous nucleotide sharing. The clones in this table, taken by TCRdb from immuneACCESS, are in-frame only. Not every clone is retained; where verified, under half of the shortfall comes from an unresolved V gene, and the cause of the rest is unknown. That table gives V, J and clone size, and the DNA gave D and trimming. This sample has about 180,000 clones in its table, and more than 60% of those were observed once. Together, the top ten hold more than 3% of the sample.

Input material: PBMCs. The receptor was derived from an older woman in good health and CMV-seropositive. The sequence joins TRBV28 to TRBJ2-2; perhaps TRBD2 is the D gene, with 5 bases matching. The DNA sequence is TGTGCCAGCAGTTTTTCGGGGATGGGTGTTGGCACCGGGGAGCTGTTTTTT. Translated, this gives CASSFSGMGVGTGELFF.